These 26 T cell receptor beta chains share one sample of origin, sequenced in a study of human T cells and chemical hapten exposure. TCRdb reprocessed the RACE reads via MiXCR and lists one record per CDR3 protein. The repertoire holds some 120,000 distinct CDR3 sequences, approximately 9.1% seen once, with about 2% in the top ten. Sample time point: healthy volunteer bleed at 2 weeks. RNA extraction used unfractionated whole blood as the source of total RNA. The sequencing sample was made of whole blood. Receptors originate from a male donor in good health. Some clones in this sample may be carry-over from other donors' samples.

The V gene is TRBV27, the J gene TRBJ2-6; no clear D gene. Germline values: CDR1 MNHEY, CDR2 SMNVEV (reference sequence). The CDR3 loop spans 18 amino acids. The V end was cut by 4 bases, the J end by 3 bases, with 19 bases between. The CDR3 DNA follows: TGTGCCAGCAGTTCTCCCAGCTCCGCTCGCGGTGGGGCCAACGTCCTGACTTTC. It codes for CASSSPSSARGGANVLTF. Filled out from reference TRBV27 and TRBJ2-6, the complete variable domain reads EAQVTQNPRYLITVTGKKLTVTCSQNMNHEYMSWYRQDPGLGLRQIYYSMNVEVTDKGDVPEGYKVSRKEKRNFPLILESPSPNQTSLYFCASSSPSSARGGANVLTFGAGSRLTVL.

The genes are TRBV15 and TRBJ1-2; 7 nucleotides line up with TRBD1. The germline V gene has CDR1 LNHNV and CDR2 YYDKDF (reference sequence). There are 15 residues in the CDR3. The V segment lost 5 bases and the J segment 4 bases; nucleotides outside the gene matches: 10. CDR3 residues: CATSAYMDRSYGYTF. In nucleotides, the CDR3 is TGTGCCACCAGCGCCTATATGGACAGGTCCTATGGCTACACCTTC.

This clonotype has ten or more counts. The chain carries TRBV6-2 or TRBV6-3 and TRBJ2-3; D is unclear. Germline CDR1 is MNHEY and CDR2 is SVGEGT. The CDR3 extends over 13 amino acids. Between the trimmed V and J ends, which lost 5 bases and 2 bases, there was a span of 8 bases. In nucleotides, the CDR3 is TGTGCCAGCAGTCAGGCTGACACAGATACGCAGTATTTT. Translated, it gives CASSQADTDTQYF.

This rearrangement joins TRBV18 to TRBJ2-1, with 7 bases lining up with TRBD1. Losses at the gene ends were 2 bases for V and 0 bases for J; bases not matched to a gene: 4. The germline V gene has CDR1 KGHSH and CDR2 LQKENI. CDR3 length: 16 residues. The CDR3 protein is CASSPAGGNSYNEQFF. CDR3 DNA sequence: TGTGCCAGCTCACCAGCAGGGGGTAACTCCTACAATGAGCAGTTCTTC.

The chain has TRBV12-3 or TRBV12-4 and TRBJ1-4, with D maybe TRBD1 (5 bases). There are 13 residues in the CDR3. V lost 3 bases and J 8 bases, leaving 10 bases between the germline ends. As DNA, the CDR3 is TGTGCCAGCAGTTTGGGGCGCCGGGAAAAACTGTTTTTT. This gives the protein CASSLGRREKLFF.

There are many counts of this clonotype. The V call is TRBV13, the J call TRBJ2-7; tentative D call: TRBD1 (6 bases). The germline V gene has CDR1 PRHDT and CDR2 FYEKMQ (reference sequence). The CDR3 loop spans 17 amino acids. Trimming cost V 0 bases and J 4 bases, with 19 bases left between them. The CDR3 is CASSLGRRSGQGYEQYF. CDR3 coding DNA: TGTGCCAGCAGCTTAGGCCGTCGTTCGGGACAAGGATACGAGCAGTACTTC.

This clonotype was observed a handful of times. This rearrangement joins TRBV20-1 to TRBJ2-1; a weak D match, TRBD2 (5 bases). The CDR3 runs to 12 residues. The ends were cut back, 6 bases at V and 7 bases at J, with 13 bases in the middle. Per germline, CDR1 DFQATT and CDR2 SNEGSKA (reference sequence). The CDR3 nucleotides read TGCAGTGCCCCTCAGACGGGGAATGAGCAGTTCTTC. It translates to CSAPQTGNEQFF.

This clonotype was counted only a few times. The chain links TRBV7-8 to TRBJ2-3; 10 bases match TRBD1. The length of the CDR3 is 18 residues. Germline CDR1 reads SGHVS; CDR2 reads FQNEAQ. J was trimmed by 6 bases and V by 5 bases; bases with no gene match: 17. The CDR3 region is CASSLQLTGGLQWDTQYF. The CDR3, as DNA: TGTGCCAGCAGCCTACAACTGACAGGGGGCCTCCAATGGGATACGCAGTATTTT.

CDR3 coding DNA: TGCAGCGTGGCGACAGGGGCTCACCAGCCCCAGCATTTT. Its protein is CSVATGAHQPQHF. V usage is TRBV29-1 and J usage is TRBJ1-5, with 8 positions matching TRBD1. The CDR3 spans 13 residues. Losses at the gene ends were 6 bases for V and 7 bases for J; bases not matched to a gene: 8. Per germline, CDR1 SQVTM and CDR2 ANQGSEA.

In its sample, this clonotype was seen many times. Here the CDR3 reads CASRRTSGPYEQYF. The CDR3 bases are TGTGCCAGCAGAAGGACTAGCGGGCCCTACGAGCAGTACTTC. This rearrangement joins TRBV7-2 to TRBJ2-7; 11 bases agree with TRBD2. The germline CDR1 and CDR2 sequences are SGHTA and FQGNSA. There are 14 residues in the CDR3. The junction had 3 bases not matched to a gene; V was cut back by 6 bases and J by 2 bases.

This clonotype was seen repeatedly, ten times or more. The V and J genes are TRBV7-9 and TRBJ1-2; 8 bases are shared with TRBD1. Trimming at V came to 3 bases and at J to 2 bases, leaving 5 bases not matched to a gene. Germline CDR1 SEHNR, CDR2 FQNEAQ (reference sequence). The CDR3 covers 15 residues. The CDR3, as DNA: TGTGCCAGCAGCTTGCCGGGACAGGAGAACTATGGCTACACCTTC. This translates into CASSLPGQENYGYTF.

V and J are TRBV28 and TRBJ2-7; 11 bases are a match to TRBD2. V gave up 5 bases and J gave up 3 bases; unmatched junction bases: 12. This CDR3 contains 17 residues. From germline, CDR1 is MDHEN and CDR2 SYDVKM. The CDR3 region is CASSIYHTSGGHYEQYF. The CDR3 nucleotides are TGTGCCAGCAGTATCTATCATACTAGCGGGGGCCACTACGAGCAGTACTTC.

A few counts support this clonotype. This chain connects TRBV20-1 to TRBJ2-1; a weak D match, TRBD1 (5 bases). V gave up 0 bases and J gave up 3 bases, with 9 bases separating them. CDR1 is DFQATT and CDR2 is SNEGSKA in the germline V gene (reference sequence). This CDR3 has 14 residues. CDR3 protein: CSARDRDGYNEQFF. Here the CDR3 DNA reads TGCAGTGCTAGAGACAGGGATGGCTACAATGAGCAGTTCTTC.

This clonotype was seen only a few times. This chain links TRBV27 with TRBJ2-7; 8 nucleotides line up with TRBD1. The V segment lost 11 bases and the J segment 3 bases; nucleotides outside the gene matches: 15. The V gene's germline CDR1 is MNHEY and CDR2 SMNVEV (reference sequence). The CDR3 has 15 amino acids. The CDR3 coding sequence is TGTGCCGGACCTGGACAGGGCCACATCGGCTACGAGCAGTACTTC. This gives the protein CAGPGQGHIGYEQYF.

This clonotype came up a few times. The chain couples TRBV29-1 to TRBJ1-2, with D maybe TRBD1 (5 bases). V lost 0 bases to trimming and J lost 2 bases, with 10 bases between them. The CDR3 has 14 amino acids. CDR1 and CDR2 (germline): SQVTM, ANQGSEA. CDR3 sequence reads: CSVEDPGKNYGYTF. In nucleotides, the CDR3 is TGCAGCGTTGAAGACCCAGGGAAAAACTATGGCTACACCTTC.

The chain joins TRBV15 to TRBJ2-7, with D perhaps TRBD1 (6 bases). V was shortened by 1 base and J by 0 bases, with 10 bases between the two germline ends. The CDR3 is made up of 15 amino acids. Germline V gives CDR1 LNHNV, CDR2 YYDKDF (reference sequence). CDR3 in DNA: TGTGCCACCAGCAGAGGCCAGGGGAGCTCCTACGAGCAGTACTTC. Translating it yields CATSRGQGSSYEQYF. Full variable domain (remainder filled in from reference TRBV15 and TRBJ2-7): DAMVIQNPRYQVTQFGKPVTLSCSQTLNHNVMYWYQQKSSQAPKLLFHYYDKDFNNEADTPDNFQSRRPNTSFCFLDIRSPGLGDTAMYLCATSRGQGSSYEQYFGPGTRLTVT.

The rearrangement links TRBV7-6 to TRBJ2-5; TRBD2 matches 9 bases. CDR3 length: 19 amino acids. Germline V gives CDR1 SGHVS, CDR2 FNYEAQ. With V trimmed by 1 base and J by 2 bases, 14 bases remained unmatched. CDR3 coding DNA: TGTGCCAGCAGCTTAGGCTTATCTCGGACTAGCGAGACACAAGAGACCCAGTACTTC. It specifies CASSLGLSRTSETQETQYF.

The sample holds a few counts of this clonotype. The chain uses TRBV5-6 and TRBJ2-7; TRBD1 is a possible D gene (5 bases). The CDR3 length is 13 residues. Germline V gene lookup returns CDR1 SGHDT and CDR2 YYEEEE. The ends were cut back, 1 base at V and 4 bases at J, with 9 bases in the middle. The CDR3 DNA is TGTGCCAGCAGCTTGACAGGCCTGTACGAGCAGTACTTC. Amino acids: CASSLTGLYEQYF.

The rearrangement uses TRBV20-1 and TRBJ2-3, with 8 nucleotides matching TRBD2. From germline, CDR1 is DFQATT and CDR2 SNEGSKA (reference sequence). Trimming took 6 bases from V and 3 from J; bases not matched to a gene: 8. The CDR3 totals 14 residues. This CDR3 reads CSAPLAGVTDTQYF. CDR3 nucleotides: TGCAGTGCACCTCTAGCGGGCGTTACAGATACGCAGTATTTT.

The genes are TRBV30 and TRBJ1-1, with D perhaps matching TRBD1 (6 bases). Per the germline V gene, CDR1 is GTSNPN and CDR2 is SVGIG (reference sequence). V lost 0 bases to trimming and J lost 4 bases, with 18 bases between them. CDR3 size: 16 residues. The CDR3 protein is CAWSVFGGATATEAFF. CDR3 sequence (DNA): TGTGCCTGGAGTGTCTTTGGGGGGGCGACGGCCACTGAAGCTTTCTTT.

This clonotype was seen more than once but under ten times. V is TRBV6-5 and J is TRBJ2-7; D may be TRBD1 (5 bases). This CDR3 has 13 residues. Germline V lookup: CDR1 MNHEY, CDR2 SVGAGI. V lost 4 bases and J 6 bases, leaving 13 bases between the germline ends. This chain's CDR3 is CASSSFQGGEQYF. CDR3 sequence (DNA): TGTGCCAGCAGTTCCTTCCAGGGTGGCGAGCAGTACTTC.

In this sample, this clonotype turned up many times. This chain uses TRBV7-6 with TRBJ2-7, with D possibly matching TRBD1 (5 bases). The CDR3 is 14 residues long. The ends were cut back, 5 bases at V and 0 bases at J, with 11 bases in the middle. Germline CDR1 is SGHVS and CDR2 is FNYEAQ. The CDR3 region has the DNA TGTGCCAGCAGCCCTACAGGAAACTCCTACGAGCAGTACTTC. Translated, it gives CASSPTGNSYEQYF.

This clonotype was detected only a few times. The chain carries TRBV5-6 and TRBJ1-1; perhaps TRBD1 as D (5 bases). The CDR3 totals 17 residues. The germline gives CDR1 SGHDT, CDR2 YYEEEE. V lost 4 bases and J 7 bases, leaving 26 bases between the germline ends. The CDR3 region is CASSLRPVPGRGSEAFF. The CDR3, as DNA: TGTGCCAGCAGCCTGAGACCTGTCCCGGGACGGGGGAGTGAAGCTTTCTTT.

This clonotype was detected ten times or more. V gene TRBV7-2 combines with J gene TRBJ1-6; 7 bases fit TRBD1. V trimming: 0 bases; J trimming: 0 bases; junction bases outside the gene matches: 14. Germline assignment: CDR1 SGHTA and CDR2 FQGNSA. The CDR3 loop spans 21 amino acids. The CDR3 DNA reads as TGTGCCAGCAGCTTAGCGCTAGGGTCAGGGGGATTAAGCTCCTATAATTCACCCCTCCACTTT. Translated: CASSLALGSGGLSSYNSPLHF. The complete variable domain, with remaining parts taken from reference TRBV7-2 and TRBJ1-6, reads GAGVSQSPSNKVTEKGKDVELRCDPISGHTALYWYRQSLGQGLEFLIYFQGNSAPDKSGLPSDRFSAERTGGSVSTLTIQRTQQEDSAVYLCASSLALGSGGLSSYNSPLHFGNGTRLTVT.

In its sample, this clonotype was seen many times. This chain links TRBV11-2 with TRBJ2-5, with D possibly TRBD2 on 6 matching bases. This CDR3 has 16 amino acids. From germline, CDR1 is SGHAT and CDR2 FQNNGV. Between the trimmed V and J ends, which lost 0 bases and 2 bases, there was a span of 13 bases. As DNA, the CDR3 is TGTGCCAGCAGCTTAGAGGGGTGGCGGGATCAAGAGACCCAGTACTTC. Amino acids: CASSLEGWRDQETQYF.

There are a few counts of this clonotype. The genes are TRBV2 and TRBJ2-1, with a tentative D call TRBD2 (6 bases). The CDR3 has 15 residues. V lost 6 bases and J lost 0, with 12 bases in between. Germline assignment: CDR1 SNHLY and CDR2 FYNNEI. CDR3 sequence: CASSELASSYNEQFF. The CDR3 DNA reads as TGTGCCAGCAGCGAGCTAGCGAGCTCCTACAATGAGCAGTTCTTC.